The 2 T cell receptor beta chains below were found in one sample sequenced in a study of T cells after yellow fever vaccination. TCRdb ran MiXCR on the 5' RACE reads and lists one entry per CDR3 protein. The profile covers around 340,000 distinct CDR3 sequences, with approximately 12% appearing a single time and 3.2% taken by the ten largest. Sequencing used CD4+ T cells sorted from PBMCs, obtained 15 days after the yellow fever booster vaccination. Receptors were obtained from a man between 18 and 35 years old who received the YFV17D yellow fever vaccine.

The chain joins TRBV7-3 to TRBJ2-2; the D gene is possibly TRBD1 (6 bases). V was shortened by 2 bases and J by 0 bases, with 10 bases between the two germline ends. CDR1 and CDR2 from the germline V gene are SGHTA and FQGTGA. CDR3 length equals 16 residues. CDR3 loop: CASSLGGQANTGELFF. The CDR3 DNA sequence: TGTGCCAGCAGCTTAGGGGGCCAAGCGAACACCGGGGAGCTGTTTTTT. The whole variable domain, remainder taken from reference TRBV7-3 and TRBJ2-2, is GAGVSQTPSNKVTEKGKYVELRCDPISGHTALYWYRQSLGQGPEFLIYFQGTGAADDSGLPNDRFFAVRPEGSVSTLKIQRTERGDSAVYLCASSLGGQANTGELFFGEGSRLTVL.

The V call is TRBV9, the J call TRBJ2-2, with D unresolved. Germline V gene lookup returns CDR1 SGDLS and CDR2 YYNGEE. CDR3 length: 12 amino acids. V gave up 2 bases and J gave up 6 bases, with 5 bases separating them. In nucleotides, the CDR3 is TGTGCCAGCAGCGTTTATGCCGGGGAGCTGTTTTTT. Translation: CASSVYAGELFF.